The clone carrying this T cell receptor beta chain showed up many times. TCR beta CDR3 regions were amplified from RNA transcripts. The study used the HTBI primer set for a first-round RT-PCR of the TCR CDR3. TCRdb reanalysed the multiplex PCR reads using MiXCR and keeps one entry per CDR3 protein. The sample records about 460,000 distinct CDR3 sequences, roughly 22% being singletons. This sample stems from a study of T cells in Graves' hyperthyroidism and ophthalmopathy. The junction had 7 bases not matched to a gene; V was cut back by 7 bases and J by 4 bases. Germline V CDR1 and CDR2: MNHNS, SASEGT. The CDR3 is made up of 14 amino acids.

The sample taken for sequencing was blood. V and J are TRBV6-1 and TRBJ1-2, with 9 positions matching TRBD1. This clonotype originated in a woman in her 70s with Graves' ophthalmopathy. CDR3: CASKKGQGLYGYTF. Written as DNA, the CDR3 is TGTGCCAGCAAGAAGGGACAGGGACTCTATGGCTACACCTTC.